Sequencing of this T cell receptor (beta chain) was carried out in a study of blood T cell repertoires in COVID-19. Overall study: Some COVID-19 samples were acute and others convalescent; all came from the United States, Italy and Spain. PBMCs, B-cell-depleted T cells, or T cells provided the cDNA or gDNA that made up the material.

Source study methods: Reference gene primers were amplified, and this amplification served to estimate nucleated cell counts. Only in-frame clones appear in the TCRdb table, and some are missing; sequencing was by immunoSEQ multiplex PCR. The V and J calls and the clone size are those of that table, but D and trimming were determined from the DNA. The table records roughly 260,000 clones, 82% of them present only once. The TCR originated in a woman in her sixties or seventies with acute or convalescent COVID-19. The sequenced sample consisted of peripheral blood.

CDR3 nucleotide sequence: TGCGCCAGCAGCTTGCAAGGCGGGGGGGCTTATGAGACCCAGTACTTC. Translated, it gives CASSLQGGGAYETQYF. V and J are TRBV5-1 and TRBJ2-5; 9 bases map to TRBD2. The J segment lost 5 bases and the V segment lost 1 base, leaving 9 bases of the junction unmatched. Germline lookup yields CDR1 SGHRS and CDR2 YFSETQ. The CDR3 runs to 16 residues.